The 21 T cell receptor beta chains given below trace back to one sample, sequenced in a study of T cells in Graves' hyperthyroidism and ophthalmopathy (dated 2019 in TCRdb). Libraries were constructed by multiplex PCR. The run used an Illumina HiSeq 2000. The TCR beta CDR3 regions were amplified from RNA transcripts. The first round of RT-PCR for the TCR CDR3 was performed with the HTBI primer set and the Qiagen OneStep RT-PCR kit. TCRdb reprocessed the public reads (quality trimming at Q25 with fastp, clone calling with MiXCR) and kept in-frame beta chains. Records with the same CDR3 protein are collapsed into one entry carrying the most frequent genes and DNA. The sample table contains hundreds of thousands of distinct CDR3 sequences; only one count was recorded for about 20% of them. The top ten hold around 62% of the sample. Sequenced sample: blood. Source of these receptors: a man between 25 and 39 years old with Graves' ophthalmopathy.

V is TRBV2 and J is TRBJ1-2; D might be TRBD1 (5 bases). The CDR3 has 13 amino acids. The V end lost 6 bases, the J end lost 6 bases, and 14 bases lay between the germline ends. Germline values: CDR1 SNHLY, CDR2 FYNNEI. The CDR3 nucleotides are TGTGCCAGCAGCCCCGGGACGTATGATGGCTACACCTTC. Its translation is CASSPGTYDGYTF.

A word on this clonotype: A read error may explain this, as a much larger clone is one base away. The chain recombines TRBV7-2 with TRBJ2-1, with 10 bases that match TRBD2. The CDR3 runs to 16 residues. Germline CDR1 SGHTA, CDR2 FQGNSA. The DNA of the CDR3 is TGTGCCAGCAGCTCCAATAGCGGGAGGATCTACAATAAGCAGTTCTTC. Amino acid sequence: CASSSNSGRIYNKQFF.

V gene TRBV13 combines with J gene TRBJ2-3, with TRBD2 matching over 7 bases. There are 14 residues in the CDR3. Germline V gene sequence: CDR1 PRHDT, CDR2 FYEKMQ (reference sequence). With 5 bases clipped from V and 5 bases from J, the junction kept 7 bases outside the gene matches. CDR3 sequence reads: CASSRLAGVDTQYF. The CDR3 DNA is TGTGCCAGCAGCCGACTAGCTGGGGTAGATACGCAGTATTTT.

This clonotype was detected only a few times. The gene calls are TRBV6-5 and TRBJ1-1, with a weak D call TRBD1 (6 bases). The germline V and J ends were trimmed by 0 bases and 0 bases, with 8 bases remaining between them. Germline V gives CDR1 MNHEY, CDR2 SVGAGI. The CDR3 has 15 amino acids. The CDR3 protein is CASSYSSGVNTEAFF. The CDR3 DNA reads as TGTGCCAGCAGTTACTCCTCAGGGGTGAACACTGAAGCTTTCTTT.

V usage is TRBV7-2 and J usage is TRBJ1-2, with TRBD1 matching 8 bases. Germline CDR1 is SGHTA and CDR2 is FQGNSA. The CDR3 covers 14 residues. V was clipped by 5 bases and J by 4 bases; unmatched bases: 6. CDR3 DNA: TGTGCCAGCAGCAAGGGACAGGCCTTCTATGGCTACACCTTC. Amino acids: CASSKGQAFYGYTF.

The rearrangement uses TRBV4-1 and TRBJ1-6; D call uncertain. The CDR3 sequence is 15 residues long. Trimming left V 0 bases short and J 6 bases short, with 9 bases between. Germline CDR1 and CDR2: MGHRA and YSYEKL. The CDR3 region is CASSQDGQSNSPLHF. In DNA, the CDR3 is TGCGCCAGCAGCCAAGACGGGCAATCTAATTCACCCCTCCACTTT.

This clonotype was counted between two and nine times. The V call is TRBV12-3 or TRBV12-4, the J call TRBJ1-5; no clear D gene. The CDR3 spans 15 residues. Trimming left V 3 bases short and J 0 bases short, with 9 bases between. In nucleotides, the CDR3 is TGTGCCAGCAGTTTGGGCCTTGGTAGCAATCAGCCCCAGCATTTT. Translating gives CASSLGLGSNQPQHF.

This chain's CDR3 is CASSFPRGDKNIQYF. As DNA, the CDR3 is TGCGCCAGCAGCTTTCCAAGGGGGGACAAAAACATTCAGTACTTC. This chain uses TRBV5-1 with TRBJ2-4, with D perhaps being TRBD1 or TRBD2 (6 bases each). Trimming cost V 2 bases and J 3 bases, with 12 bases left between them. The CDR3 consists of 15 residues. Per the germline V gene, CDR1 is SGHRS and CDR2 is YFSETQ.

This clonotype was seen a handful of times. This chain uses TRBV7-3 with TRBJ2-1, with D perhaps being TRBD1 or TRBD2 (6 bases each). The CDR3 is made up of 15 amino acids. Germline V gene lookup returns CDR1 SGHTA and CDR2 FQGTGA. The germline V and J ends were trimmed by 4 bases and 10 bases, with 20 bases remaining between them. CDR3 coding DNA: TGTGCCAGCAGCTCCACCTTGGGGGGCGCGAGGGAGCAGTTCTTC. This encodes CASSSTLGGAREQFF. Full variable domain (rest looked up from reference TRBV7-3 and TRBJ2-1): GAGVSQTPSNKVTEKGKYVELRCDPISGHTALYWYRQSLGQGPEFLIYFQGTGAADDSGLPNDRFFAVRPEGSVSTLKIQRTERGDSAVYLCASSSTLGGAREQFFGPGTRLTVL.

This clonotype was observed a handful of times. The chain employs TRBV18 and TRBJ1-5, with 9 bases matching TRBD1. CDR1 and CDR2 (germline): KGHSH, LQKENI. J lost 7 bases, V lost 4 bases, and 5 bases had no gene match. The CDR3 totals 14 residues. The CDR3 region is CASSRDRERQPQHF. CDR3 DNA sequence: TGTGCCAGCTCACGGGACAGGGAGCGGCAGCCCCAGCATTTT.

This clonotype has a handful of counts. J is TRBJ2-5 and V is TRBV20-1; 8 nucleotides agree with TRBD1. J lost 2 bases, V lost 5 bases, and 7 bases had no gene match. This CDR3 spans 14 amino acids. Germline V gene sequence: CDR1 DFQATT, CDR2 SNEGSKA (reference sequence). CDR3 loop: CSAHRTGSQETQYF. CDR3 DNA sequence: TGCAGTGCTCATAGGACAGGGAGTCAAGAGACCCAGTACTTC.

This sequence joins TRBV6-2 or TRBV6-3 and TRBJ1-1; D is undetermined. Germline V gene lookup returns CDR1 MNHEY and CDR2 SVGEGT. The CDR3 sequence is 14 residues long. Deletions cut 6 bases from V and 0 bases from J, with 11 bases between. Here the CDR3 DNA reads TGTGCCAGCAGCAGCCCCCGCATGAACACTGAAGCTTTCTTT. This gives the protein CASSSPRMNTEAFF.

The chain uses TRBV5-6 and TRBJ2-1, with 7 bases matching TRBD2. Germline V gives CDR1 SGHDT, CDR2 YYEEEE. J lost 4 bases, V lost 4 bases, and 8 bases had no gene match. The CDR3 spans 15 residues. The CDR3 region is CASSLFGGYYNEQFF. CDR3 coding DNA: TGTGCCAGCAGCCTGTTCGGGGGGTATTACAATGAGCAGTTCTTC.

This clonotype turned up a few times. V gene TRBV25-1 combines with J gene TRBJ2-3; weak D call: TRBD2 (6 bases). The germline V gene has CDR1 MGHDK and CDR2 SYGVNS. The CDR3 spans 14 residues. Trimming pared 3 bases from V and 3 bases from J, leaving 10 bases between. The CDR3 region is CASSEAGRTDTQYF. The CDR3 DNA reads TGTGCCAGCAGTGAGGCCGGGAGAACAGATACGCAGTATTTT.

Only a few counts were recorded for this clonotype. The chain joins TRBV11-1 to TRBJ2-2; 10 nucleotides line up with TRBD2. The ends lost 5 bases at V and 3 bases at J; junction bases unmatched: 9. The CDR3 is made up of 17 amino acids. CDR1 and CDR2 from the germline V gene are SGHAT and FQDESV (reference sequence). CDR3 DNA: TGTGCCAGCAGCCGCCGCCTCACTAGCGGGGACACCGGGGAGCTGTTTTTT. This translates into CASSRRLTSGDTGELFF.

As concerns this clonotype: A clone one base away is much larger, so this may be a read error. CDR3 sequence reads: CAWGTQGAGEEYF. The CDR3 DNA reads as TGTGCCTGGGGTACACAGGGGGCGGGTGAGGAGTACTTC. The gene calls are TRBV30 and TRBJ2-7, with TRBD1 matching over 9 bases. CDR3 length equals 13 residues. The junction had 13 bases not matched to a gene; V was cut back by 5 bases and J by 11 bases. The V gene's germline CDR1 is GTSNPN and CDR2 SVGIG (reference sequence). Drawing the rest from reference TRBV30 and TRBJ2-7, the complete variable domain is SQTIHQWPATLVQPVGSPLSLECTVEGTSNPNLYWYRQAAGRGLQLLFYSVGIGQISSEVPQNLSASRPQDRQFILSSKKLLLSDSGFYLCAWGTQGAGEEYFGPGTRLTVT.

This chain connects TRBV28 to TRBJ1-6; 8 bases line up with TRBD1. Trimming took 4 bases from V and 5 from J; bases not matched to a gene: 4. CDR3 size: 15 residues. Germline V lookup: CDR1 MDHEN, CDR2 SYDVKM. The DNA of the CDR3 is TGTGCCAGCAGTTCCTGGACAGGGAATAATTCACCCCTCCACTTT. Translation: CASSSWTGNNSPLHF.

This clonotype turned up a few times. The rearrangement uses TRBV29-1 and TRBJ2-3, with D possibly matching TRBD2 (6 bases). In germline, CDR1 is SQVTM, CDR2 ANQGSEA. The CDR3 length is 14 residues. The ends were cut back, 3 bases at V and 0 bases at J, with 10 bases in the middle. CDR3 loop: CSVDHGSSTDTQYF. As DNA, the CDR3 is TGCAGCGTTGATCACGGGAGCAGCACAGATACGCAGTATTTT.

This clonotype was detected many times. The chain has TRBV11-2 and TRBJ2-5; no firm D call. Germline V gene data show CDR1 as SGHAT and CDR2 as FQNNGV. The CDR3 spans 14 residues. The germline V and J ends were trimmed by 2 bases and 2 bases, with 9 bases remaining between them. The chain's CDR3 is CASSLTVAQETQYF. CDR3 nucleotide sequence: TGTGCCAGCAGCTTAACGGTGGCACAAGAGACCCAGTACTTC.

The V call is TRBV28, the J call TRBJ2-2; 8 bases match TRBD2. The V gene end was trimmed by 2 bases and the J gene end by 2 bases; junction bases not matched to a gene: 4. The length of the CDR3 is 16 residues. The germline V gene has CDR1 MDHEN and CDR2 SYDVKM. CDR3 sequence: CASSLLAGPNTGELFF. The CDR3 nucleotides are TGTGCCAGCAGTTTACTAGCGGGCCCCAACACCGGGGAGCTGTTTTTT. The full variable domain, its missing parts supplied by reference TRBV28 and TRBJ2-2, is DVKVTQSSRYLVKRTGEKVFLECVQDMDHENMFWYRQDPGLGLRLIYFSYDVKMKEKGDIPEGYSVSREKKERFSLILESASTNQTSMYLCASSLLAGPNTGELFFGEGSRLTVL.

A few counts support this clonotype. V usage is TRBV29-1 and J usage is TRBJ2-7; TRBD2 might be the D (7 bases). Germline-derived CDR1 and CDR2 are SQVTM and ANQGSEA. This CDR3 is built from 12 residues. Trimming removed 7 bases at V and 6 bases at J, with 16 bases between. CDR3 in amino acids: CSAGGLWGEQYF. The CDR3 DNA is TGCAGCGCCGGGGGGCTTTGGGGCGAGCAGTACTTC.